Described below is a single T cell receptor beta chain sequence and its context. The method was immunoSEQ multiplex PCR; TCRdb's version includes in-frame clones alone and lacks a portion of them. Here the sample spans about 380,000 clones, over 90% being singletons. The ends lost 6 bases at V and 1 base at J; junction bases unmatched: 8. This CDR3 region has 16 residues. Germline CDR1 reads MDHEN; CDR2 reads SYDVKM. The data were obtained in a study of shared T cell receptors in the human thymus. This receptor was taken from a human donor. V gene TRBV28 combines with J gene TRBJ2-5, with TRBD1 matching 10 bases. Specimen: thymocytes. CDR3 nucleotides: TGTGCCAGCAGCACTGAGGGGACAGGGGTCCAAGAGACCCAGTACTTC. Its protein product is CASSTEGTGVQETQYF.